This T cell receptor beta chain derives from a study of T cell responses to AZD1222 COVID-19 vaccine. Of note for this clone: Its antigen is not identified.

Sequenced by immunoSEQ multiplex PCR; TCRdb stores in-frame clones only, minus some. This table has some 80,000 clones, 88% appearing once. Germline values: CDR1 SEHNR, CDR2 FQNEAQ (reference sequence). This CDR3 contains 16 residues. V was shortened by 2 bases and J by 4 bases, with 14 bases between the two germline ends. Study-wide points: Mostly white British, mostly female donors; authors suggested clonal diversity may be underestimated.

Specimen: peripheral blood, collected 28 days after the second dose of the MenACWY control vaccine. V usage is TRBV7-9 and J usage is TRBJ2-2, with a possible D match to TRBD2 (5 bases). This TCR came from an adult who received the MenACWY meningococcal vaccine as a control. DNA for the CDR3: TGTGCCAGCAGCTTATCTAGAGGGATTGGCACCGGGGAGCTGTTTTTT. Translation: CASSLSRGIGTGELFF.